This entry lists 19 T cell receptor beta chains sequenced from one sample in a study of CD4 T cells in lung cancer. Repertoires were generated with immunoSEQ multiplex PCR, while TCRdb's copy carries only in-frame clones and drops some. Of about 10,000 clones in the sample, about 62% were seen once. This lung tissue lay as far as possible from the tumor, at least 3 cm away. The material sequenced was normal lung tissue taken away from the tumor. Source of these receptors: a man between 60 and 70 years old with non-small cell lung cancer.

This CDR3 reads CASSLDRDYGYTF. The CDR3 coding sequence is TGTGCCAGTAGTCTCGACAGAGACTATGGCTACACCTTC. The rearrangement joins TRBV19 to TRBJ1-2; maybe TRBD1 (5 bases). Germline V gives CDR1 LNHDA, CDR2 SQIVND (reference sequence). Trimming shortened V by 5 bases and J by 3 bases, and 10 bases separated the two germline ends. The CDR3 runs 13 residues.

The CDR3 DNA reads TGTGCCAGCAGTTCTACAGGGGCCGAGCAGTACTTC. As protein: CASSSTGAEQYF. The V gene is TRBV6-1, the J gene TRBJ2-7; 7 nucleotides align to TRBD1. The CDR3 contains 12 residues. CDR1 MNHNS and CDR2 SASEGT come from the germline V gene. Trimming at V came to 5 bases and at J to 6 bases, leaving 4 bases not matched to a gene.

This clone showed up just a few times. The V and J genes are TRBV19 and TRBJ1-5, with no clear D. The CDR3 is 17 residues long. Germline V gives CDR1 LNHDA, CDR2 SQIVND (reference sequence). V dropped 5 bases and J dropped 1 base, with 18 bases sitting between them. As DNA, the CDR3 is TGTGCCAGTAGTCCCCCGCCAGGCCGTAGGAGCAATCAGCCCCAGCATTTT. It is translated as CASSPPPGRRSNQPQHF.

The chain carries TRBV6-1 and TRBJ2-3, with a possible D match to TRBD2 (5 bases). The CDR3 has 14 residues. The germline V gene has CDR1 MNHNS and CDR2 SASEGT. With 7 bases removed from V and 2 bases from J, the gap between germline ends came to 13 bases. DNA for the CDR3: TGTGCCAGCAATCCGGGAACCGACACAGATACGCAGTATTTT. Encoded protein: CASNPGTDTDTQYF.

This clone was recorded a few times. The J gene is TRBJ1-1, the V gene TRBV7-2; the match to TRBD1 covers 8 bases. V was pared by 2 bases and J by 1 base, with 9 bases of the junction left unmatched. The CDR3 consists of 17 residues. Germline values: CDR1 SGHTA, CDR2 FQGNSA. The CDR3 loop reads CASSLSGTGGGNTEAFF. The CDR3 DNA sequence: TGTGCCAGCAGCTTAAGTGGGACAGGTGGCGGGAACACTGAAGCTTTCTTT. The full variable domain, its missing parts supplied by reference TRBV7-2 and TRBJ1-1, is GAGVSQSPSNKVTEKGKDVELRCDPISGHTALYWYRQSLGQGLEFLIYFQGNSAPDKSGLPSDRFSAERTGGSVSTLTIQRTQQEDSAVYLCASSLSGTGGGNTEAFFGQGTRLTVV.

As concerns this clone: The same CDR3 also results from other DNA sequences found in this sample. This rearrangement joins TRBV28 to TRBJ1-1, with unresolved D. The CDR3 contains 14 residues. V was clipped by 3 bases and J by 1 base, with 9 bases between them. Germline V gives CDR1 MDHEN, CDR2 SYDVKM. CDR3 DNA sequence: TGTGCCAGCAGTTTGGCCCCAAGGAACACTGAAGCTTTCTTT. Translating it yields CASSLAPRNTEAFF.

The chain uses TRBV28 and TRBJ1-2; possibly TRBD1 for D (5 bases). Between the trimmed V and J ends, which lost 1 base and 4 bases, there was a span of 25 bases. Germline V CDR1 and CDR2: MDHEN, SYDVKM. The length of the CDR3 is 19 residues. This CDR3 is CASSLYRRAGTTGGYGYTF. The CDR3 region has the DNA TGTGCCAGCAGTTTATATCGCAGAGCCGGGACGACGGGAGGCTATGGCTACACCTTC.

The chain carries TRBV5-1 and TRBJ1-2; the match to TRBD1 covers 8 bases. The CDR3 has 14 residues. J was trimmed by 3 bases and V by 0 bases; bases with no gene match: 1. Germline V lookup: CDR1 SGHRS, CDR2 YFSETQ. CDR3 sequence reads: CASSLDRGDYGYTF. The CDR3 bases are TGCGCCAGCAGCTTGGACAGGGGGGACTATGGCTACACCTTC.

This clone was seen just once. V usage is TRBV6-1 and J usage is TRBJ2-2; TRBD2 aligns across 10 bases. The CDR3 totals 15 residues. V was clipped by 2 bases and J by 3 bases; unmatched bases: 0. Germline CDR1 reads MNHNS; CDR2 reads SASEGT. DNA for the CDR3: TGTGCCAGCAGTGAACTAGCGGGAGACACCGGGGAGCTGTTTTTT. This codes for CASSELAGDTGELFF.

V gene TRBV4-1 combines with J gene TRBJ2-1, with TRBD2 matching over 10 bases. Germline CDR1 is MGHRA and CDR2 is YSYEKL. J gave up 0 bases and V 1 base, and 3 bases lay outside the gene matches. The CDR3 sequence is 17 residues long. The CDR3 is CASSQGASGSSYNEQFF. The CDR3, as DNA: TGCGCCAGCAGCCAAGGGGCTAGCGGGAGCTCCTACAATGAGCAGTTCTTC.

Only a few counts were recorded for this clone. The chain has TRBV5-1 and TRBJ1-2, with 7 positions matching TRBD1. Germline-derived CDR1 and CDR2 are SGHRS and YFSETQ. J was trimmed by 10 bases and V by 3 bases; bases with no gene match: 12. This CDR3 has 14 residues. As DNA, the CDR3 is TGCGCCAGCAGCTCTCTGGGGCAGGGGGGAAACTACACCTTC. Translation: CASSSLGQGGNYTF. Drawing the rest from reference TRBV5-1 and TRBJ1-2, the complete variable domain is KAGVTQTPRYLIKTRGQQVTLSCSPISGHRSVSWYQQTPGQGLQFLFEYFSETQRNKGNFPGRFSGRQFSNSRSEMNVSTLELGDSALYLCASSSLGQGGNYTFGSGTRLTVV.

The chain has TRBV6-1 and TRBJ2-2, with D possibly matching TRBD2 (6 bases). CDR3 size: 15 residues. Trimming took 2 bases from V and 4 from J, leaving 11 bases between them. Germline CDR1 and CDR2: MNHNS and SASEGT. DNA for the CDR3: TGTGCCAGCAGTGAACGTAGCGGTTTCACCGGGGAGCTGTTTTTT. This translates into CASSERSGFTGELFF.

V gene TRBV5-4 combines with J gene TRBJ1-3, with TRBD1 as a possible D gene (5 bases). The ends were cut back, 0 bases at V and 2 bases at J, with 9 bases in the middle. The germline gives CDR1 SGHNT, CDR2 YYREEE (reference sequence). The CDR3 is made up of 15 amino acids. The CDR3 spells CASSLDSGPGNTIYF. Written as DNA, the CDR3 is TGTGCCAGCAGCTTGGACTCAGGGCCTGGAAACACCATATATTTT.

This chain links TRBV5-1 with TRBJ2-1; the D gene is possibly TRBD1 (6 bases). The germline V and J ends were trimmed by 0 bases and 3 bases, with 10 bases remaining between them. The germline gives CDR1 SGHRS, CDR2 YFSETQ. CDR3 size: 15 residues. Here the CDR3 reads CASSLEGVGYNEQFF. The CDR3 DNA reads TGCGCCAGCAGCTTGGAGGGGGTCGGCTACAATGAGCAGTTCTTC.

The rearrangement links TRBV15 to TRBJ2-7, with 8 bases identical to TRBD2. Germline V gene lookup returns CDR1 LNHNV and CDR2 YYDKDF (reference sequence). The trim removed 0 bases at V and 6 bases at J, leaving 7 bases unmatched. The CDR3 covers 15 residues. The CDR3 bases are TGTGCCACCAGCAGAGATTCGGGGGGGGTAAGCGAGCAGTACTTC. It specifies CATSRDSGGVSEQYF.

The gene calls are TRBV14 and TRBJ1-2; D is uncertain. There are 14 residues in the CDR3. CDR1 is SGHDN, CDR2 FVKESK, per germline. V lost 0 bases, J lost 4 bases, and 9 bases lay in between. The CDR3 here is CASSQDLGGYGYTF. The CDR3 DNA sequence: TGTGCCAGCAGCCAAGACCTCGGCGGCTATGGCTACACCTTC.

This clone is labeled medium-sized. The chain links TRBV23-1 to TRBJ2-7, with D maybe TRBD1 (8 bases). TRBV23-1 is sorted into the ORF group, with uncertain function. The CDR3 has 15 amino acids. V gave up 4 bases and J gave up 2 bases, with 15 bases separating them. In DNA form, the CDR3 reads TGCGCCAGCAGTCCGAACAGGGGGGGTACCTACGAGCAGTACTTC. Translated, it gives CASSPNRGGTYEQYF.

V gene TRBV28 combines with J gene TRBJ1-2; 9 bases agree with TRBD1. In germline, CDR1 is MDHEN, CDR2 SYDVKM. This CDR3 has 17 amino acids. The V segment lost 8 bases and the J segment 4 bases; nucleotides outside the gene matches: 17. In DNA form, the CDR3 reads TGTGCCAGCCAGGCCCCGGGACAGGGTGTCCGAAGCTATGGCTACACCTTC. This translates into CASQAPGQGVRSYGYTF.

This clone was counted between two and nine times. The rearrangement joins TRBV12-5 to TRBJ2-1; the match to TRBD2 covers 10 bases. Germline CDR1 and CDR2: LGHNT and FRNRAP. The CDR3 is made up of 15 amino acids. V trimming: 5 bases; J trimming: 7 bases; junction bases outside the gene matches: 8. CDR3: CASGLGAAGGNEQFF. The CDR3 DNA sequence: TGTGCTAGTGGTCTCGGGGCAGCGGGAGGGAATGAGCAGTTCTTC.